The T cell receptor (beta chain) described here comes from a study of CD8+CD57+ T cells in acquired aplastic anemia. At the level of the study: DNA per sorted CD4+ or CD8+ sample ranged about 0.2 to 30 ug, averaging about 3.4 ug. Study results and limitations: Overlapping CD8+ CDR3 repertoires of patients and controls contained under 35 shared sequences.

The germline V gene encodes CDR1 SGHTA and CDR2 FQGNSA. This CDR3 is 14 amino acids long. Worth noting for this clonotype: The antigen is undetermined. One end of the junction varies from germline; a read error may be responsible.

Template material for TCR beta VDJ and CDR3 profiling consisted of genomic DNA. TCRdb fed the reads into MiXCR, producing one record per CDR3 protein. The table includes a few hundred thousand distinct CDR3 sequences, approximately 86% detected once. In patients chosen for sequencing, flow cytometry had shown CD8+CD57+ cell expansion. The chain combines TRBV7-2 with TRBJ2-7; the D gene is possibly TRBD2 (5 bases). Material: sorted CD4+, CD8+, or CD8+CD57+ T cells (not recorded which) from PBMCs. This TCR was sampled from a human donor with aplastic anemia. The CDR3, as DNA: TGTGCCAGCAGCGTAGTTGGAGGTCCCTACACGCAGTATTTC. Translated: CASSVVGGPYTQYF.